This T cell receptor (beta chain) is drawn from a study of beta chain features in type 1 diabetes. Study-level results: A moderate, significant TCRB CDR3 shortening appeared in type 1 diabetes across four CD4+ subsets.

This clone was observed a few times. Its antigen is not known. cDNA synthesis used the whole RNA isolate, giving expressed TCRB sequences. TCRdb keeps only in-frame clones here, not all; method: immunoSEQ multiplex PCR. The sample has around 250,000 clones, 14% seen once. This CDR3 spans 18 amino acids. Per germline, CDR1 SQVTM and CDR2 ANQGSEA. V lost 1 base to trimming and J lost 0 bases; unmatched junction nucleotides: 7. Sequencing was done on a sample of naive CD4+ T cells from blood. The chain employs TRBV29-1 and TRBJ2-3, with TRBD2 identical over 13 bases. The sequence derives from a man in his thirties or forties with type 1 diabetes. The CDR3 loop reads CSVEGVTSGRTSTDTQYF. The DNA of the CDR3 is TGCAGCGTTGAAGGCGTGACTAGCGGGAGGACTAGCACAGATACGCAGTATTTT.